Described below is a single TCR beta chain sequence and its context. The data originate from a study of blood T cell repertoires in COVID-19. Overall study context: Specimens from acute and convalescent COVID-19 originated in the United States, Italy and Spain. In each case, the material was cDNA or gDNA derived from T cells, B-cell-depleted T cells, or PBMCs.

Germline CDR1 reads SGHDN; CDR2 reads FVKESK. The CDR3 sequence is 14 residues long. The trim removed 4 bases at V and 4 bases at J, leaving 5 bases unmatched. Per the original data handling: The assay estimated nucleated cells by amplifying reference gene primers. Assay used: immunoSEQ multiplex PCR; TCRdb lists only in-frame clones, some missing. The V and J calls and clone size come from that table; D and trimming were worked out from the DNA. Of about 100,000 clones listed, roughly 85% are singletons. The TCR originated in a man aged 70-80 years with active or convalescent COVID-19. The V call is TRBV14, the J call TRBJ1-2; 8 positions match TRBD1. Specimen: peripheral blood. The CDR3: CASSRTGLGYGYTF. The CDR3 DNA reads as TGTGCCAGCAGCCGGACAGGGCTCGGCTATGGCTACACCTTC. Using reference TRBV14 and TRBJ1-2 for the parts outside the CDR3, the full variable domain is EAGVTQFPSHSVIEKGQTVTLRCDPISGHDNLYWYRRVMGKEIKFLLHFVKESKQDESGMPNNRFLAERTGGTYSTLKVQPAELEDSGVYFCASSRTGLGYGYTFGSGTRLTVV.